This T cell receptor beta chain was profiled in a study of neurological immune-mediated disorders. Time point given: longitudinal time-point 1 (baseline). From the 5' RACE reads, TCRdb called clonotypes with MiXCR, one entry per CDR3 protein. The sample comprises 71,000 or so distinct CDR3 sequences, about 13% of which are singletons, and about 4.5% rests with the top ten. This CDR3 contains 13 residues. With 6 bases removed from V and 9 bases from J, the gap between germline ends came to 15 bases. The specimen sequenced was PBMCs. The chain uses TRBV12-3 or TRBV12-4 and TRBJ1-5; tentative D call: TRBD1 (6 bases). The sequence was obtained from a female donor with HTLV-1-associated myelopathy (HAM/TSP). This chain's CDR3 is CASREGQRRPQHF. The CDR3 bases are TGTGCCAGCAGAGAAGGACAGCGGAGGCCCCAGCATTTT.